This passage covers 21 T cell receptor beta chains from one sample sequenced in a study of control samples from healthy donors and cancer patients. Only in-frame clones appear in the TCRdb table, and some are missing; sequencing was by immunoSEQ multiplex PCR. Altogether 90,000 to 150,000 clones are present, about 87% being singletons, with the ten largest covering around 3.3%. Material for sequencing was blood. Every receptor here comes from a man aged 40-50 years in good health.

The chain recombines TRBV2 with TRBJ2-3; D might be TRBD2 (5 bases). Trimming shortened V by 8 bases and J by 2 bases, and 14 bases separated the two germline ends. The CDR3 covers 14 residues. Germline CDR1 reads SNHLY; CDR2 reads FYNNEI. CDR3 sequence: CASARDGDTDTQYF. The CDR3 DNA is TGTGCCAGCGCCCGGGATGGAGACACAGATACGCAGTATTTT.

A few counts support this clone. The gene calls are TRBV24-1 and TRBJ1-2; D gene ambiguous. This CDR3 is 12 amino acids long. V lost 3 bases to trimming and J lost 8 bases, with 9 bases between them. Per germline, CDR1 KGHDR and CDR2 SFDVKD. CDR3 in amino acids: CATSDPITGYTF. Written as DNA, the CDR3 is TGTGCCACCAGTGATCCCATTACGGGCTACACCTTC.

The genes are TRBV21-1 and TRBJ2-2; the D segment call TRBD2 is taken from the table without a DNA check. TRBV21-1 is tagged as a pseudogene. The CDR3 consists of 15 residues. In DNA form, the CDR3 reads TGTGCCAGCAGCAAAGATGGGACTTCTACCGGGGAGCTGTTTTTT. Translation: CASSKDGTSTGELFF.

The V and J genes are TRBV7-3 and TRBJ1-1; TRBD1 might be the D (6 bases). The ends were cut back, 8 bases at V and 1 base at J, with 11 bases in the middle. Germline V gives CDR1 SGHTA, CDR2 FQGTGA. The CDR3 extends over 13 amino acids. CDR3 coding DNA: TGTGCCAGCGCGAGACAGGAGAACACTGAAGCTTTCTTT. Amino acids: CASARQENTEAFF.

The chain links TRBV4-1 to TRBJ2-3; D not resolved. Trimming took 4 bases from V and 2 from J, leaving 4 bases between them. CDR3 length: 12 amino acids. Germline V lookup: CDR1 MGHRA, CDR2 YSYEKL. The CDR3 region is CASSLNTDTQYF. DNA for the CDR3: TGCGCCAGCAGCCTTAACACAGATACGCAGTATTTT.

This chain links TRBV7-2 with TRBJ2-3, with unresolved D. Germline CDR1 SGHTA, CDR2 FQGNSA. Trimming took 3 bases from V and 4 from J, leaving 14 bases between them. The CDR3 covers 15 residues. The CDR3 DNA sequence: TGTGCCAGCAGCTTGGTCCCCCAGATGGCAGATACGCAGTATTTT. As protein: CASSLVPQMADTQYF.

The chain joins TRBV19 to TRBJ1-5; D possibly corresponds to TRBD1 (6 bases). CDR1 and CDR2 (germline): LNHDA, SQIVND (reference sequence). This CDR3 contains 14 residues. V lost 6 bases, J lost 3 bases, and 12 bases lay in between. The CDR3 sequence: CASRTGAYNQPQHF. The DNA for the CDR3 is TGTGCCAGTAGGACGGGGGCCTACAATCAGCCCCAGCATTTT.

This chain joins TRBV6-2 or TRBV6-3 and TRBJ1-2; possibly TRBD1 for D (5 bases). The CDR3 spans 13 residues. The germline V gene has CDR1 MNHEY and CDR2 SVGEGT. V lost 2 bases and J lost 8, with 12 bases in between. The CDR3 DNA sequence: TGTGCCAGCAGTTACGACGGGGCGCGGGGCTACACCTTC. Protein product: CASSYDGARGYTF.

The rearrangement links TRBV2 to TRBJ2-7; 10 bases align to TRBD1. CDR1 SNHLY and CDR2 FYNNEI come from the germline V gene. V lost 6 bases, J lost 5 bases, and 7 bases stayed unmatched. The CDR3 runs 14 residues. CDR3: CASRTGTGDHEQYF. The CDR3, as DNA: TGTGCCAGCAGGACCGGGACAGGGGACCACGAGCAGTACTTC.

This sequence joins TRBV11-1 and TRBJ2-3, with 10 bases matching TRBD2. Germline CDR1 SGHAT, CDR2 FQDESV (reference sequence). The junction had 6 bases not matched to a gene; V was cut back by 4 bases and J by 5 bases. This CDR3 has 15 amino acids. In nucleotides, the CDR3 is TGTGCCAGCAGCTGGAGCGGGGGGGCAAAAGATACGCAGTATTTT. Translation: CASSWSGGAKDTQYF.

The sample holds one count of this clone. V and J are TRBV6-7 and TRBJ2-7; D is unclear. TRBV6-7 falls under the ORF class, with uncertain function. Trimming cost V 6 bases and J 3 bases, with 15 bases left between them. The CDR3 covers 14 residues. Written as DNA, the CDR3 is TGTGCCAGCAGCAAGAAGGCAGGCATCTACGAGCAGTACTTC. Its protein product is CASSKKAGIYEQYF.

This chain uses TRBV10-3 with TRBJ1-1, with a possible D match to TRBD1 (5 bases). Between the trimmed V and J ends, which lost 2 bases and 4 bases, there was a span of 11 bases. CDR1 ENHRY and CDR2 SYGVKD come from the germline V gene. CDR3 size: 14 residues. The CDR3 DNA sequence: TGTGCCATCAGTGAGGTAGGAGGGACCACTGAAGCTTTCTTT. This codes for CAISEVGGTTEAFF.

The V call is TRBV19, the J call TRBJ2-2; no definite D call. This CDR3 has 14 residues. CDR1 is LNHDA and CDR2 is SQIVND in the germline V gene (reference sequence). V dropped 4 bases and J dropped 6 bases, with 12 bases sitting between them. In DNA, the CDR3 is TGTGCCAGTAGTACCCTGACGGGCGCCGGGGAGCTGTTTTTT. Translated, it gives CASSTLTGAGELFF.

The chain combines TRBV5-1 with TRBJ1-3, with D maybe TRBD1 (6 bases). The CDR3 has 14 residues. Trimming took 4 bases from V and 1 from J, leaving 9 bases between them. Germline V lookup: CDR1 SGHRS, CDR2 YFSETQ. The CDR3 is CASSPDSSGNTIYF. DNA of the CDR3: TGCGCCAGCAGCCCGGACAGTTCTGGAAACACCATATATTTT.

The chain employs TRBV4-3 and TRBJ1-3; D might be TRBD1 (6 bases). Germline CDR1 is LGHNA and CDR2 is YSLEER. The V gene lost 0 bases and the J gene lost 4 bases, with 16 bases spanning the gap. This CDR3 has 17 residues. The DNA of the CDR3 is TGCGCCAGCAGCCAAGAATATTCGGGGGCGTTAGGAAACACCATATATTTT. Its translation: CASSQEYSGALGNTIYF.

This clone turned up a few times. This chain uses TRBV24-1 with TRBJ1-1; the D gene is possibly TRBD1 (6 bases). The germline V gene has CDR1 KGHDR and CDR2 SFDVKD. Trimming stripped 7 bases from V and 4 bases from J, with 12 bases between. This CDR3 has 13 amino acids. The CDR3 region has the DNA TGTGCCACCAGCAGAGGGGGGTCCACTGAAGCTTTCTTT. It specifies CATSRGGSTEAFF.

The rearrangement joins TRBV27 to TRBJ2-3; D ambiguous. Trimming shortened V by 2 bases and J by 6 bases, and 9 bases separated the two germline ends. The germline V gene has CDR1 MNHEY and CDR2 SMNVEV (reference sequence). CDR3 length: 13 residues. The CDR3 spells CASSLSHWDTQYF. CDR3 sequence (DNA): TGTGCCAGCAGTTTAAGCCACTGGGATACGCAGTATTTT.

This rearrangement joins TRBV5-1 to TRBJ1-4, with 7 bases identical to TRBD1. Trimming removed 6 bases from V and 4 bases from J; junction bases left unmatched: 6. CDR1 is SGHRS, CDR2 YFSETQ, per germline. The CDR3 extends over 14 amino acids. Here the CDR3 DNA reads TGCGCCAGCACCCAACAGGGGATTAATGAAAAACTGTTTTTT. It yields the protein CASTQQGINEKLFF.

The chain couples TRBV9 to TRBJ2-5; D possibly corresponds to TRBD1 (6 bases). Per the germline V gene, CDR1 is SGDLS and CDR2 is YYNGEE. CDR3 length: 16 amino acids. V was pared by 3 bases and J by 2 bases, with 17 bases between. CDR3 nucleotide sequence: TGTGCCAGCAGCGCACAGGACAGACTGCGGCAAGAGACCCAGTACTTC. It yields the protein CASSAQDRLRQETQYF.

The chain joins TRBV7-9 to TRBJ1-2; D perhaps matches TRBD1 (6 bases). The CDR3 has 13 residues. Per germline, CDR1 SEHNR and CDR2 FQNEAQ (reference sequence). V lost 7 bases and J 3 bases, leaving 12 bases between the germline ends. The DNA of the CDR3 is TGTGCCAGCACCGATGAGGGGGACTATGGCTACACCTTC. Residues: CASTDEGDYGYTF. The full variable domain, its missing parts supplied by reference TRBV7-9 and TRBJ1-2, is DTGVSQNPRHKITKRGQNVTFRCDPISEHNRLYWYRQTLGQGPEFLTYFQNEAQLEKSRLLSDRFSAERPKGSFSTLEIQRTEQGDSAMYLCASTDEGDYGYTFGSGTRLTVV.

The CDR3 sequence: CASKPGPGLNEQFF. The DNA for the CDR3 is TGTGCCAGCAAACCGGGCCCAGGGCTCAATGAGCAGTTCTTC. J is TRBJ2-1 and V is TRBV28, with D possibly matching TRBD1 (5 bases). The germline V gene encodes CDR1 MDHEN and CDR2 SYDVKM. V lost 7 bases and J 6 bases, leaving 16 bases between the germline ends. This CDR3 has 14 residues.